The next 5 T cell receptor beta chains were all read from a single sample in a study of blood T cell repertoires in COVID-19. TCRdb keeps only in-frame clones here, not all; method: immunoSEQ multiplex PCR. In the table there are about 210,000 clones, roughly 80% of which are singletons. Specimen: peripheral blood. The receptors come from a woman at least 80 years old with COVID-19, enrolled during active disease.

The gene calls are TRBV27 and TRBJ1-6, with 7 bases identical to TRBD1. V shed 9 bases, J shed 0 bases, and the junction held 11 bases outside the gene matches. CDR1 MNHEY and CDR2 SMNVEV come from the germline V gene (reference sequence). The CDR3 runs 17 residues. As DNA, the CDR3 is TGTGCCAGTCGAGGGACAGCACAGAGCTCCTATAATTCACCCCTCCACTTT. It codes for CASRGTAQSSYNSPLHF.

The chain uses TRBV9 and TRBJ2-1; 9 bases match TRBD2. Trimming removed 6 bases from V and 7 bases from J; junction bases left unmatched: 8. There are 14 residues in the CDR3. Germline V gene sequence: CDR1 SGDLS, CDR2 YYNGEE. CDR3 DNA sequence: TGTGCCAGCAATCCGGGACTAGCCATTAATGAGCAGTTCTTC. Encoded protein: CASNPGLAINEQFF.

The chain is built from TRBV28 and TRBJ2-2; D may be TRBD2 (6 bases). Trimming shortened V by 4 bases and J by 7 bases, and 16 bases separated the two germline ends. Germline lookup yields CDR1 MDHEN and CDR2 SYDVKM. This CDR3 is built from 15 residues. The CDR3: CASSSGTLGHGELFF. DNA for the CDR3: TGTGCCAGCAGTTCCGGGACTCTCGGCCACGGGGAGCTGTTTTTT.

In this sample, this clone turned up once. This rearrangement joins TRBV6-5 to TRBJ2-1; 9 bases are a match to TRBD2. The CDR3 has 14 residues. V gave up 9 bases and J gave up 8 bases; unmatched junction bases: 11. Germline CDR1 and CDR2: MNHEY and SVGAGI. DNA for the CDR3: TGTGCCAGTTCCGTAGCGGGGGCCGGGGATGAGCAGTTCTTC. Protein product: CASSVAGAGDEQFF.

CDR3 DNA sequence: TGCGCCAGCAGCTTGGGGTCGGGCGGGAGCACTGAAGCTTTCTTT. This gives the protein CASSLGSGGSTEAFF. The V gene is TRBV5-1, the J gene TRBJ1-1; unclear D gene. Looked up from germline, CDR1 is SGHRS and CDR2 is YFSETQ. V lost 0 bases and J 4 bases, leaving 13 bases between the germline ends. The CDR3 is made up of 15 amino acids.